The 30 T cell receptor beta chains below come from one sample, sequenced in a study of siplizumab effects on memory and regulatory T cells (dated by TCRdb to between 2017 and 2020). The method behind the library was the immunoSEQ multiplex PCR assay. The immuneACCESS repertoire file appears here via TCRdb, limited to in-frame rearrangements. These files lack a portion of the clones; in checked studies, under half of the deficit traces to unresolved V genes, and the cause of the others is not known. The sample yields 55,000 to 70,000 clones; approximately 93% were counted once. The ten most abundant clones make up less than 40% of the sample. The specimen sequenced was CD8+ T cells sorted from blood. These receptors were taken from a human donor in good health.

The CDR3 protein is CASSAHSLASYNEQFF. CDR3 bases: TGTGCCAGCAGCGCACATAGTCTGGCGTCCTACAATGAGCAGTTCTTC. This chain links TRBV5-4 with TRBJ2-1; no reliable D call. Per germline, CDR1 SGHNT and CDR2 YYREEE (reference sequence). Trimming shortened V by 4 bases and J by 1 base, and 15 bases separated the two germline ends. The CDR3 consists of 16 residues. Using reference TRBV5-4 and TRBJ2-1 for the parts outside the CDR3, the full variable domain is ETGVTQSPTHLIKTRGQQVTLRCSSQSGHNTVSWYQQALGQGPQFIFQYYREEENGRGNFPPRFSGLQFPNYSSELNVNALELDDSALYLCASSAHSLASYNEQFFGPGTRLTVL.

The V and J genes are TRBV30 and TRBJ1-4; D is uncertain. The CDR3 has 14 residues. Germline lookup yields CDR1 GTSNPN and CDR2 SVGIG (reference sequence). V lost 1 base and J lost 4, with 10 bases in between. Here the CDR3 reads CAWSAGPSNEKLFF. CDR3 sequence (DNA): TGTGCCTGGAGTGCCGGACCGAGTAATGAAAAACTGTTTTTT. Supplemented by reference TRBV30 and TRBJ1-4, the full variable domain reads SQTIHQWPATLVQPVGSPLSLECTVEGTSNPNLYWYRQAAGRGLQLLFYSVGIGQISSEVPQNLSASRPQDRQFILSSKKLLLSDSGFYLCAWSAGPSNEKLFFGSGTQLSVL.

The chain carries TRBV6-1 and TRBJ2-3, with 9 bases identical to TRBD2. The junction had 10 bases not matched to a gene; V was cut back by 6 bases and J by 6 bases. In germline, CDR1 is MNHNS, CDR2 SASEGT. CDR3 length equals 15 residues. Written as DNA, the CDR3 is TGTGCCAGCAGGCCCAGGACTAGCGTAACCGATACGCAGTATTTT. This sequence encodes CASRPRTSVTDTQYF.

This sequence joins TRBV27 and TRBJ2-7, with TRBD1 matching 11 bases. The CDR3 extends over 14 amino acids. V lost 5 bases to trimming and J lost 5 bases; unmatched junction nucleotides: 5. Germline V CDR1 and CDR2: MNHEY, SMNVEV (reference sequence). The CDR3: CASSGTGGGNEQYF. In nucleotides, the CDR3 is TGTGCCAGCAGTGGGACAGGGGGAGGGAACGAGCAGTACTTC.

The rearrangement joins TRBV7-2 to TRBJ2-2, with D tentatively TRBD1 (6 bases). The CDR3 extends over 15 amino acids. Germline CDR1 and CDR2: SGHTA and FQGNSA. V dropped 0 bases and J dropped 7 bases, with 12 bases sitting between them. As DNA, the CDR3 is TGTGCCAGCAGCTTAGCTTGGGGGCCGGGCGGGGAGCTGTTTTTT. Amino acid sequence: CASSLAWGPGGELFF.

CDR3 coding DNA: TGCAGCGTTGAAGGTCCGGGGAACGGGGAGCTGTTTTTT. Translating gives CSVEGPGNGELFF. V gene TRBV29-1 combines with J gene TRBJ2-2; tentative D call: TRBD2 (5 bases). Trimming pared 1 base from V and 7 bases from J, leaving 10 bases between. This CDR3 has 13 residues. The germline V gene has CDR1 SQVTM and CDR2 ANQGSEA.

The chain employs TRBV6-5 and TRBJ2-1; D gene unclear. V was pared by 10 bases and J by 8 bases, with 21 bases between. The CDR3 spans 14 residues. Per the germline V gene, CDR1 is MNHEY and CDR2 is SVGAGI. The CDR3 region is CATLSPDVAYEQFF. The CDR3 bases are TGTGCCACCCTATCACCGGACGTAGCCTATGAGCAGTTCTTC.

CDR3 sequence reads: CASSGGSSGPYNEQFF. CDR3 DNA sequence: TGTGCCAGCAGCGGGGGGTCTAGCGGGCCTTACAATGAGCAGTTCTTC. The rearrangement links TRBV9 to TRBJ2-1, with 8 bases identical to TRBD2. CDR1 is SGDLS, CDR2 YYNGEE, per germline. This CDR3 comprises 16 residues. The V gene end was trimmed by 3 bases and the J gene end by 4 bases; junction bases not matched to a gene: 9.

This rearrangement joins TRBV5-5 to TRBJ2-2; D is ambiguous. Trimming shortened V by 0 bases and J by 3 bases, and 9 bases separated the two germline ends. Germline V gene sequence: CDR1 SGHKS, CDR2 YYEKEE (reference sequence). CDR3 size: 15 residues. The DNA of the CDR3 is TGTGCCAGCAGCTTGGGCGTGGGTTACACCGGGGAGCTGTTTTTT. Translation gives CASSLGVGYTGELFF.

The CDR3 spells CASSLGTGGLNTEAFF. In DNA form, the CDR3 reads TGTGCCAGCAGCTTGGGGACAGGGGGACTTAACACTGAAGCTTTCTTT. V is TRBV5-4 and J is TRBJ1-1; TRBD1 aligns across 10 bases. This CDR3 comprises 16 residues. V shed 0 bases and J 2 bases; nucleotides not matched to a gene: 4. Germline CDR1 SGHNT, CDR2 YYREEE (reference sequence).

The chain uses TRBV19 and TRBJ2-7, with D possibly being TRBD2 (5 bases). This CDR3 has 14 residues. CDR1 and CDR2 from the germline V gene are LNHDA and SQIVND (reference sequence). The CDR3 region is CASSGGSFGYEQYF. CDR3 coding DNA: TGTGCTAGTTCAGGAGGCTCCTTCGGCTACGAGCAGTACTTC.

V usage is TRBV7-9 and J usage is TRBJ2-1; 9 bases match TRBD2. V trimming: 4 bases; J trimming: 5 bases; junction bases outside the gene matches: 9. Germline V gene lookup returns CDR1 SEHNR and CDR2 FQNEAQ (reference sequence). The CDR3 is made up of 16 amino acids. The CDR3 protein is CASSSPLAGLDNEQFF. DNA of the CDR3: TGTGCCAGCAGCTCCCCACTAGCGGGTCTAGACAATGAGCAGTTCTTC.

This CDR3 is CASSAATGDTQYF. In DNA form, the CDR3 reads TGTGCCAGCAGCGCCGCCACAGGAGATACGCAGTATTTT. J is TRBJ2-3 and V is TRBV7-3; a weak D match, TRBD1 (5 bases). The CDR3 runs to 13 residues. CDR1 is SGHTA, CDR2 FQGTGA, per germline. V was cut by 5 bases and J by 5 bases, with 11 bases left in between.

This chain links TRBV2 with TRBJ1-5; D call uncertain. CDR1 SNHLY and CDR2 FYNNEI come from the germline V gene. The CDR3 covers 15 residues. Trimming removed 3 bases at V and 3 bases at J, with 12 bases between. This CDR3 reads CASSEEANLNQPQHF. The CDR3 DNA is TGTGCCAGCAGTGAGGAGGCAAACCTCAATCAGCCCCAGCATTTT.

The chain links TRBV9 to TRBJ1-1; tentatively, D is TRBD1 (5 bases). The CDR3 is 14 residues long. Trimming removed 4 bases from V and 1 base from J, with 11 bases in between. CDR1 and CDR2 from the germline V gene are SGDLS and YYNGEE. The CDR3 sequence: CASSPMGGNTEAFF. The CDR3 DNA reads TGTGCCAGCAGCCCAATGGGGGGGAACACTGAAGCTTTCTTT.

This clone was seen a few times. The chain has TRBV29-1 and TRBJ2-1; D possibly corresponds to TRBD2 (5 bases). V shed 5 bases and J shed 3 bases, with 11 bases lying between them. Per the germline V gene, CDR1 is SQVTM and CDR2 is ANQGSEA. This CDR3 contains 13 residues. The CDR3 nucleotides are TGCAGCGTTCGACTAAGAGACTACAATGAGCAGTTCTTC. Translated: CSVRLRDYNEQFF.

The chain couples TRBV9 to TRBJ2-5; D gene unclear. The V gene lost 3 bases and the J gene lost 6 bases, with 6 bases spanning the gap. Germline CDR1 is SGDLS and CDR2 is YYNGEE. This CDR3 has 11 residues. The CDR3 reads CASSGAKTQYF. CDR3 DNA sequence: TGTGCCAGCAGCGGCGCTAAGACCCAGTACTTC.

The rearrangement uses TRBV27 and TRBJ2-5, with D tentatively TRBD1 (5 bases). The germline V gene has CDR1 MNHEY and CDR2 SMNVEV (reference sequence). The germline V and J ends were trimmed by 7 bases and 5 bases, with 14 bases remaining between them. The CDR3 is 13 amino acids. The CDR3 sequence is CASTTQEAETQYF. CDR3 nucleotide sequence: TGTGCCAGCACCACACAGGAAGCCGAGACCCAGTACTTC.

This clone has a single count. The chain has TRBV11-3 and TRBJ1-1; perhaps TRBD1 as D (6 bases). The CDR3 has 15 amino acids. Germline lookup yields CDR1 SGHNT and CDR2 YENEEA. Trimming removed 2 bases from V and 5 bases from J, with 15 bases in between. CDR3 in amino acids: CASSLRGAGETEAFF. The CDR3 region has the DNA TGTGCCAGCAGCTTAAGAGGGGCAGGGGAGACTGAAGCTTTCTTT.

The chain joins TRBV9 to TRBJ2-3; D is uncertain. The CDR3 totals 11 residues. Germline CDR1 and CDR2: SGDLS and YYNGEE. Between the trimmed V and J ends, which lost 10 bases and 1 base, there was a span of 7 bases. The CDR3 DNA sequence: TGTGCCGTTAGGGGCACAGATACGCAGTATTTT. The encoded protein is CAVRGTDTQYF.

The chain carries TRBV5-5 and TRBJ2-7, with D possibly TRBD1 on 5 matching bases. The germline V and J ends were trimmed by 0 bases and 8 bases, with 9 bases remaining between them. The germline gives CDR1 SGHKS, CDR2 YYEKEE (reference sequence). The CDR3 sequence is 12 residues long. CDR3 coding DNA: TGTGCCAGCAGCTTGGAAGGGGCTCAGCAGTACTTC. Its protein is CASSLEGAQQYF.

This rearrangement joins TRBV11-3 to TRBJ2-1, with 11 nucleotides matching TRBD2. Looked up from germline, CDR1 is SGHNT and CDR2 is YENEEA. The CDR3 totals 19 residues. Losses at the gene ends were 5 bases for V and 0 bases for J; bases not matched to a gene: 12. The CDR3 coding sequence is TGTGCCAGCAGCCGTCTCGTGGTAGCGGGAGGGGGCTCCTACAATGAGCAGTTCTTC. Translating it yields CASSRLVVAGGGSYNEQFF.

The chain employs TRBV7-2 and TRBJ2-5; TRBD1 is a possible D gene (5 bases). The CDR3 covers 16 residues. CDR1 and CDR2 (germline): SGHTA, FQGNSA. Trimming cost V 1 base and J 4 bases, with 16 bases left between them. CDR3 DNA: TGTGCCAGCAGCTTAGGGCTACAGGTAGTTGGAGAGACCCAGTACTTC. Translation: CASSLGLQVVGETQYF. Complete variable domain (other parts from reference TRBV7-2 and TRBJ2-5): GAGVSQSPSNKVTEKGKDVELRCDPISGHTALYWYRQSLGQGLEFLIYFQGNSAPDKSGLPSDRFSAERTGGSVSTLTIQRTQQEDSAVYLCASSLGLQVVGETQYFGPGTRLLVL.

The rearrangement uses TRBV11-2 and TRBJ2-5; 9 nucleotides agree with TRBD2. The junction had 13 bases not matched to a gene; V was cut back by 5 bases and J by 6 bases. Germline assignment: CDR1 SGHAT and CDR2 FQNNGV. This CDR3 has 16 residues. CDR3 bases: TGTGCCAGCAGCGACCCCTTCGCGGGAGGGCTGAAGACCCAGTACTTC. Translating gives CASSDPFAGGLKTQYF.

For the CDR3, the DNA is TGTGCCAGCAGCTTAGTGGGGAGCTCCAGTGAGCAGTTCTTC. It specifies CASSLVGSSSEQFF. J is TRBJ2-1 and V is TRBV7-9; possibly TRBD2 for D (5 bases). Looked up from germline, CDR1 is SEHNR and CDR2 is FQNEAQ (reference sequence). V shed 1 base and J shed 9 bases, with 13 bases lying between them. The CDR3 loop spans 14 amino acids.

The genes are TRBV6-5 and TRBJ2-5; a weak D match, TRBD1 (6 bases). The ends were cut back, 2 bases at V and 5 bases at J, with 12 bases in the middle. This CDR3 is 14 amino acids long. CDR1 and CDR2 from the germline V gene are MNHEY and SVGAGI. The CDR3 region has the DNA TGTGCCAGCAGTTACGGTGGGCAGGGGGAGACCCAGTACTTC. It specifies CASSYGGQGETQYF.

The chain uses TRBV6-5 and TRBJ2-2; no firm D call. The germline V gene encodes CDR1 MNHEY and CDR2 SVGAGI. The CDR3 totals 15 residues. Trimming stripped 0 bases from V and 6 bases from J, with 11 bases between. CDR3 loop: CASSYSSIGSGELFF. The CDR3 DNA is TGTGCCAGCAGTTACTCGAGTATTGGGTCCGGGGAGCTGTTTTTT.

This clone was detected once. This chain uses TRBV28 with TRBJ2-7, with a weak D call TRBD2 (5 bases). Per the germline V gene, CDR1 is MDHEN and CDR2 is SYDVKM. The V gene lost 2 bases and the J gene lost 4 bases, with 9 bases spanning the gap. This CDR3 is 13 amino acids long. The CDR3 coding sequence is TGTGCCAGCAGTTTACGGGGTGGGTACGAGCAGTACTTC. Translating it yields CASSLRGGYEQYF.

The chain carries TRBV5-1 and TRBJ2-1; perhaps TRBD1 as D (6 bases). The CDR3 contains 16 residues. Trimming removed 3 bases from V and 0 bases from J, with 13 bases in between. CDR1 SGHRS and CDR2 YFSETQ come from the germline V gene. CDR3 region: CASSSTGHFSYNEQFF. The CDR3 bases are TGCGCCAGCAGCTCAACAGGGCATTTCTCCTACAATGAGCAGTTCTTC.

The chain has TRBV11-3 and TRBJ2-1, with 14 positions matching TRBD2. This CDR3 contains 16 residues. The V and J ends lost 4 bases and 4 bases, in that order; junction bases with no gene match: 3. The germline CDR1 and CDR2 sequences are SGHNT and YENEEA. The CDR3 is CASSSRTSGGYNEQFF. In DNA form, the CDR3 reads TGTGCCAGCAGCTCCCGGACTAGCGGGGGGTACAATGAGCAGTTCTTC.